The clone carrying this T cell receptor beta chain was seen only a few times. Peripheral blood from each donor was collected in a volume of about 10 milliliters. Total RNA extracted from each sample amounted to at least 5 micrograms. The data were taken from a study of blood T cells in healthy people across ages. Next came a second PCR, run for about 6 to 12 cycles, which used a sample-barcoded 5' primer along with a J-beta primer mix. TCRdb analysed the 5' RACE reads with MiXCR anew, one entry per CDR3 protein. The sample includes about 800,000 distinct CDR3 sequences, 25% of them seen just once. The sample was also reused in another study, on T cells of mothers and their children. That paper states: Second-PCR primer M1S introduced sample barcodes and 2-4 random nucleotides. Similar effects of thymic selection on TCR recombination output were recorded in related and unrelated pairs.

The receptor comes from a boy younger than 18 in good health. The sequencing input was blood.

The CDR3 DNA reads TGTGCCAGCAGTTCCAAAGGACAGGGGGCCGGTAATTCACCCCTCCACTTT. Protein sequence: CASSSKGQGAGNSPLHF. The chain joins TRBV6-5 to TRBJ1-6; 11 bases align to TRBD1. V lost 4 bases and J lost 6; bases outside the gene matches: 8. The CDR3 covers 17 residues. Germline loops: CDR1 MNHEY, CDR2 SVGAGI.